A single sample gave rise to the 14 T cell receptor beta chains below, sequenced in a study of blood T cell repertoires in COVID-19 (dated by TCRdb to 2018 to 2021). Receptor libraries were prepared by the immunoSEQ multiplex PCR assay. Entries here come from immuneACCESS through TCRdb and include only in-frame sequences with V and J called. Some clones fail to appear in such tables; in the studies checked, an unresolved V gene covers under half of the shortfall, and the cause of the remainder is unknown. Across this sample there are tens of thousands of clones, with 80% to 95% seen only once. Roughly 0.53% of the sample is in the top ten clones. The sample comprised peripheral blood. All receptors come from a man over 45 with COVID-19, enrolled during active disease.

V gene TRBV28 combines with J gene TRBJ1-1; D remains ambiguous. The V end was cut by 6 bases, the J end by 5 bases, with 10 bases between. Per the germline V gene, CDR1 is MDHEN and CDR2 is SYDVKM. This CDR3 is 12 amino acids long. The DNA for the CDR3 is TGTGCCAGCAGCACCACGGGGACTGAAGCTTTCTTT. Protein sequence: CASSTTGTEAFF.

The CDR3 is CASSPGGTGFYEQYF. The CDR3 nucleotides read TGTGCCAGCTCACCGGGGGGGACAGGGTTCTACGAGCAGTACTTC. This sequence joins TRBV18 and TRBJ2-7; 9 positions agree with TRBD1. The ends lost 3 bases at V and 3 bases at J; junction bases unmatched: 6. The CDR3 runs 15 residues. Germline V gene sequence: CDR1 KGHSH, CDR2 LQKENI.

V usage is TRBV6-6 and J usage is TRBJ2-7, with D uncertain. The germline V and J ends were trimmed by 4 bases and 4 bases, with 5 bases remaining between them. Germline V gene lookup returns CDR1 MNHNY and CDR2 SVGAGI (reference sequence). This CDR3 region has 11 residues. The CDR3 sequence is CASSFSYEQYF. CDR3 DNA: TGTGCCAGCAGTTTTTCGTACGAGCAGTACTTC.

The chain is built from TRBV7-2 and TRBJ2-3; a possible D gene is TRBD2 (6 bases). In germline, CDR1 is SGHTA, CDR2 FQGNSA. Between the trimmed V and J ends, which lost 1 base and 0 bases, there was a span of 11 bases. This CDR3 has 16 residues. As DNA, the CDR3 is TGTGCCAGCAGCTTAGTAGGCGGGAAAAGCACAGATACGCAGTATTTT. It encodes CASSLVGGKSTDTQYF.

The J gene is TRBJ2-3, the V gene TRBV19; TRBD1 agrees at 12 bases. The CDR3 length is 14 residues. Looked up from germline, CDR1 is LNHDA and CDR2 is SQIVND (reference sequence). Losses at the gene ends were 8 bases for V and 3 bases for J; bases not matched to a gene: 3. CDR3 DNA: TGTGCCAGTTGGGACAGGGGGCTAACAGATACGCAGTATTTT. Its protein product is CASWDRGLTDTQYF.

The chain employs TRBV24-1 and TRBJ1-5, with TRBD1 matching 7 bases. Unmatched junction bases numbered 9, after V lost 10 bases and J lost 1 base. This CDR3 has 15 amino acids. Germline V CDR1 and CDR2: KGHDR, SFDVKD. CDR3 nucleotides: TGTGCCACGCCCCGTGACAGGGAAAGCAATCAGCCCCAGCATTTT. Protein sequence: CATPRDRESNQPQHF.

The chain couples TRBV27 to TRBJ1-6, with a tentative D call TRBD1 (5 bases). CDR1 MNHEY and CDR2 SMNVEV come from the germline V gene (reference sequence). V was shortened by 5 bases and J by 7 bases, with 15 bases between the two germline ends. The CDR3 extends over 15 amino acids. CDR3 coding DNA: TGTGCCAGCAGTACTACAGGCCTGCCCAATTCACCCCTCCACTTT. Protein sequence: CASSTTGLPNSPLHF.

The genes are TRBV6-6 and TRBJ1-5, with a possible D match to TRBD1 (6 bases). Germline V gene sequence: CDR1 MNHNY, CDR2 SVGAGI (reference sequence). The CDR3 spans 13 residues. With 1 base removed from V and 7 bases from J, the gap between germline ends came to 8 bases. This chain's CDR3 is CASSYYREQPQHF. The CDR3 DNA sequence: TGTGCCAGCAGTTACTACAGGGAACAGCCCCAGCATTTT.

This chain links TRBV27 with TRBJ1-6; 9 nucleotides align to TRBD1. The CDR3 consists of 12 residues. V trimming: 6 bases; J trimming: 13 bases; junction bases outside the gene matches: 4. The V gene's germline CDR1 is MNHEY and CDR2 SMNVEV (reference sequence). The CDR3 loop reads CASSRDREPLHF. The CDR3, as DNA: TGTGCCAGCAGCAGGGACAGGGAGCCCCTCCACTTT.

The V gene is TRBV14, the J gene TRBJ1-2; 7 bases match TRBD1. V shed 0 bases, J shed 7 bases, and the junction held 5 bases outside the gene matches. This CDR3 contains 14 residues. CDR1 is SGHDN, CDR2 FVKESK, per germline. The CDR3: CASSQDGRGSGYTF. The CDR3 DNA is TGTGCCAGCAGCCAAGACGGCAGGGGGTCTGGCTACACCTTC.

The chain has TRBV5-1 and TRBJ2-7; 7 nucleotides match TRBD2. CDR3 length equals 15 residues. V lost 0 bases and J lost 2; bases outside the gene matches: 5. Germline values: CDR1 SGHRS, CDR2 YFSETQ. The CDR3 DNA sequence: TGCGCCAGCAGCTTGGAGCCGGGGACTACCTACGAGCAGTACTTC. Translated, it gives CASSLEPGTTYEQYF. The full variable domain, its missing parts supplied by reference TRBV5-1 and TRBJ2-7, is KAGVTQTPRYLIKTRGQQVTLSCSPISGHRSVSWYQQTPGQGLQFLFEYFSETQRNKGNFPGRFSGRQFSNSRSEMNVSTLELGDSALYLCASSLEPGTTYEQYFGPGTRLTVT.

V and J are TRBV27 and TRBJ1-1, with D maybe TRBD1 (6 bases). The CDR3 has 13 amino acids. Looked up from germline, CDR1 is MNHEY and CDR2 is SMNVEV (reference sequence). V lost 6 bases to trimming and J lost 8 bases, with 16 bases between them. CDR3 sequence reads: CASSRIQGAEAFF. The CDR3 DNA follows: TGTGCCAGCAGCCGTATACAGGGAGCCGAAGCTTTCTTT.

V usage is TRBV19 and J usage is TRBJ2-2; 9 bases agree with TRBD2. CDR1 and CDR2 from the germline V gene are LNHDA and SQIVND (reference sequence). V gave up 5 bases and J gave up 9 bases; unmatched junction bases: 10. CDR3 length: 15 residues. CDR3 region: CASSGGSGSGRELFF. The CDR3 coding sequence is TGTGCCAGTAGTGGTGGTAGCGGGAGTGGGCGGGAGCTGTTTTTT.

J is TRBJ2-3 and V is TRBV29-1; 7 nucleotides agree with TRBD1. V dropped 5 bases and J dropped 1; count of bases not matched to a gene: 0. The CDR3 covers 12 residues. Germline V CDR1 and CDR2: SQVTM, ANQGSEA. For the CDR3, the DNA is TGCAGCGTTACAGGGGGCACAGATACGCAGTATTTT. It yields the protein CSVTGGTDTQYF.